The following is a TCR beta chain sequence with its context. The data were obtained in a study of OX40 agonist ivuxolimab in advanced cancers. The overall study: The dose of intravenous ivuxolimab that patients received every 2 weeks ranged from 0.01 to 10 mg/kg. There were three patients with partial responses, one having hepatocellular carcinoma and two cutaneous melanoma.

Here immunoSEQ multiplex PCR was the method, and the copy in TCRdb shows in-frame clones only, minus some. Counted here are about 68,000 clones, around 83% occurring once; the ten biggest clones make up around 1.4%. This specimen was CD4+ or CD8+ T cells sorted from blood, taken in a trial of the OX40 agonist ivuxolimab. The TCR sequence derives from an adult with an advanced solid tumor such as melanoma, head and neck, liver or kidney cancer.

The CDR3: CASGLGQNTGELFF. CDR3 DNA sequence: TGTGCTAGTGGTTTGGGTCAAAACACCGGGGAGCTGTTTTTT. This chain joins TRBV12-5 and TRBJ2-2; D is unresolved. From germline, CDR1 is LGHNT and CDR2 FRNRAP. The ends were cut back, 1 base at V and 2 bases at J, with 5 bases in the middle. The CDR3 is 14 amino acids.